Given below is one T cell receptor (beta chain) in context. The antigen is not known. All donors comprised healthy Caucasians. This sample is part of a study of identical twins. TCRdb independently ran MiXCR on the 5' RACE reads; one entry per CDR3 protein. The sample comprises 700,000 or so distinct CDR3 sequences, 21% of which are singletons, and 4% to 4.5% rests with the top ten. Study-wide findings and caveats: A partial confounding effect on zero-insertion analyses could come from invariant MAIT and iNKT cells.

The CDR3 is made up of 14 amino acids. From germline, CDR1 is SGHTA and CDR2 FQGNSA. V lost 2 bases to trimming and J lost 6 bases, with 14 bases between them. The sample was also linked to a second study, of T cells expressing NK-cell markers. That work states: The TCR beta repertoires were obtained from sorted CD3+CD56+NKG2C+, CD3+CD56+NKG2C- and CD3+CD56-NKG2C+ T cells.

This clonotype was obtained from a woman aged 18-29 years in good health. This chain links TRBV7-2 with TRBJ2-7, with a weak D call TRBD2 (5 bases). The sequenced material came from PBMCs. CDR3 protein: CASSLWELAGEQYF. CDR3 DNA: TGTGCCAGCAGCTTATGGGAGTTAGCCGGCGAGCAGTACTTC.